Only a few counts were recorded for the clone carrying this T cell receptor beta chain. Its cognate antigen is unknown. The entry originates in a study of T cell repertoires in cytomegalovirus infection. The CDR3 contains 14 residues. Germline assignment: CDR1 SNHLY and CDR2 FYNNEI. Between the trimmed V and J ends, which lost 8 bases and 6 bases, there was a span of 19 bases. TCRdb reprocessed the reads via MiXCR and lists one record per CDR3 protein. The data contain tens of thousands of distinct CDR3 sequences, approximately 20% of them seen just once; the ten biggest clones take up about 18%. Sequencing was performed on PBMCs, sequenced either directly or after in vitro stimulation (not recorded which). V gene TRBV2 combines with J gene TRBJ1-2; TRBD1 is a possible D gene (5 bases). The TCR was taken from a human donor in good health (CMV status not recorded). Some clones in this sample may be carry-over from other donors' samples. In DNA, the CDR3 is TGTGCCAGCCCACCGGGACCCACCCCAGATGGCTACACCTTC. Translated, it gives CASPPGPTPDGYTF.